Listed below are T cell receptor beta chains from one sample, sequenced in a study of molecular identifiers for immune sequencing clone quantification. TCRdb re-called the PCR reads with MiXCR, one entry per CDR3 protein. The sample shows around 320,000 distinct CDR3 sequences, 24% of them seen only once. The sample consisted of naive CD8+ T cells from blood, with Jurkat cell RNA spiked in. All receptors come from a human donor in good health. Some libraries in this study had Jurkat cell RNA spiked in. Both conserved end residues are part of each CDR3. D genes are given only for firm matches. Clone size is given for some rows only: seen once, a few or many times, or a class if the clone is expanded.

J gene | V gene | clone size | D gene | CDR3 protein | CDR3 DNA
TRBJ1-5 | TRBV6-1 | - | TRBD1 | CASQNPGQAVGSNQPQHF | TGTGCCAGCCAAAACCCGGGACAGGCCGTCGGTAGCAATCAGCCCCAGCATTTT
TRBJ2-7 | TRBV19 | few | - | CASSIGADSYEQYF | TGTGCCAGTAGTATAGGGGCGGACAGCTACGAGCAGTACTTC
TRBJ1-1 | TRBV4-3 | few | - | CASSQETGWDTEAFF | TGCGCCAGCAGCCAAGAGACAGGATGGGATACTGAAGCTTTCTTT
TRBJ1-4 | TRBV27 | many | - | CASRHIGEKLFF | TGTGCCAGCAGACACATTGGGGAAAAACTGTTTTTT
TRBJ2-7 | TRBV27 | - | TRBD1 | CASSGQGAFYEQYF | TGTGCCAGCAGCGGACAGGGGGCATTCTACGAGCAGTACTTC
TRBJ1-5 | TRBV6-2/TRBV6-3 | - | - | CASSNGTDQYQPQHF | TGTGCCAGCAGTAACGGGACGGACCAATATCAGCCCCAGCATTTT
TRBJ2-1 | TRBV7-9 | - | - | CASSPRLGGQFF | TGTGCCAGCAGCCCCCGCCTAGGGGGACAGTTCTTC
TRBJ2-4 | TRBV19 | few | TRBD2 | CASSMLAGGAKNIQYF | TGTGCCAGTAGTATGCTAGCGGGGGGCGCCAAAAACATTCAGTACTTC
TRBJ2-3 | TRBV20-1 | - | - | CSARDLNGASTDTQYF | TGCAGTGCTAGAGATCTCAACGGAGCCAGCACAGATACGCAGTATTTT
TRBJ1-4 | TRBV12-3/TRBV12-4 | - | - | CASSLTQGGDEKLFF | TGTGCCAGCAGTTTAACGCAGGGAGGGGATGAAAAACTGTTTTTT
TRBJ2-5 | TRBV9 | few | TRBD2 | CASSVGNLAGIQETQYF | TGTGCCAGCAGCGTGGGGAATCTAGCGGGGATACAAGAGACCCAGTACTTC
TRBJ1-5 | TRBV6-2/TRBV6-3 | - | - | CASSSQGVKNQPHHF | TGTGCCAGCAGTTCCCAAGGGGTTAAGAATCAGCCCCACCATTTT
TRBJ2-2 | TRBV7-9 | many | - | CASSSALAGELFF | TGTGCCAGCAGCTCGGCACTCGCCGGGGAGCTGTTTTTT
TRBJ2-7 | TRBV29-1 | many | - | CSVVGYRSSYEQYF | TGCAGCGTTGTCGGGTACCGAAGCTCCTACGAGCAGTACTTC
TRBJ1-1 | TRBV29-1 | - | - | CSADKDEAFF | TGCAGCGCTGACAAAGATGAAGCTTTCTTT
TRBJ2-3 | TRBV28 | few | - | CASSLLGPSTDTQYF | TGTGCCAGCAGTCTGCTTGGTCCTAGCACAGATACGCAGTATTTT
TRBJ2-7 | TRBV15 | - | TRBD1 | CATSSAGGPYEQYF | TGTGCCACCAGCAGCGCAGGGGGCCCCTACGAGCAGTACTTC
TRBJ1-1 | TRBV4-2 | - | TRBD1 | CASSLPDGMVAGGGKDTEAFF | TGTGCCAGCAGCCTCCCGGATGGAATGGTGGCAGGGGGCGGCAAGGACACTGAAGCTTTCTTT
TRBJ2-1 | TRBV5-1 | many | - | CASNYGPAGNEQFF | TGCGCCAGCAACTATGGACCGGCCGGCAATGAGCAGTTCTTC
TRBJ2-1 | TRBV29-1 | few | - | CSAGRGTGEQFF | TGCAGCGCCGGTCGGGGGACCGGTGAGCAGTTCTTC
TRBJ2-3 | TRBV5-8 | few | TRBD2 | CASSLGTSRLGTDTQYF | TGTGCCAGCAGCTTGGGGACTAGCAGACTTGGCACAGATACGCAGTATTTT
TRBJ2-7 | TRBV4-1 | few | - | CASSQEAGGRASYEQYF | TGCGCCAGCAGCCAAGAGGCCGGAGGCAGGGCCTCCTACGAGCAGTACTTC
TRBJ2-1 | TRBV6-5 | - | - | CASSPTESSYNEQFF | TGTGCCAGCAGTCCCACAGAGAGCTCCTACAATGAGCAGTTCTTC
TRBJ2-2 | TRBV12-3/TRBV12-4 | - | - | CASSRTIYTGELFF | TGTGCCAGCAGCCGGACCATTTACACCGGGGAGCTGTTTTTT
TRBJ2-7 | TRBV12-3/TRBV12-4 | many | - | CASSSPRVAAYEQYF | TGTGCCAGCAGCTCTCCCAGGGTAGCGGCCTACGAGCAGTACTTC
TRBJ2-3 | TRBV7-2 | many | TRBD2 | CASSLIPGTSGFTDTQYF | TGTGCCAGCAGCTTAATCCCCGGGACTAGCGGATTTACAGATACGCAGTATTTT
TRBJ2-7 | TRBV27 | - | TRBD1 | CATRTGISYEQYF | TGTGCCACCCGGACAGGGATCTCCTACGAGCAGTACTTC
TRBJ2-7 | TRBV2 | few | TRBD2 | CASSEGLAGGTSYEQYF | TGTGCCAGCAGTGAGGGACTAGCGGGGGGTACCTCCTACGAGCAGTACTTC
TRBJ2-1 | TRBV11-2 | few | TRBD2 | CASSKPGLAGVMQFF | TGTGCCAGCAGTAAACCGGGACTAGCGGGAGTAATGCAGTTCTTC
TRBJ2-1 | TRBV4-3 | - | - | CASSQAGRDEQFF | TGCGCCAGCAGCCAAGCAGGGAGAGATGAGCAGTTCTTC
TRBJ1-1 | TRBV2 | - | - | CASSENGYNTEAFF | TGTGCCAGCAGTGAGAACGGCTACAACACTGAAGCTTTCTTT